The sequence of this TCR beta chain was determined in a study of T cell responses to AZD1222 COVID-19 vaccine. Points from the study as a whole: Repertoires were sampled only after the peak T cell response.

On this clone: Its antigen is unknown.

This CDR3 comprises 14 residues. Germline values: CDR1 LNHDA, CDR2 SQIVND (reference sequence). The ends were cut back, 4 bases at V and 11 bases at J, with 18 bases in the middle. Sequenced by immunoSEQ multiplex PCR; TCRdb stores in-frame clones only, minus some. The repertoire has tens of thousands of clones, under 90% of them found once; the top ten carry over 2%. Material: peripheral blood, obtained on day 0 of AZD1222 vaccination. V usage is TRBV19 and J usage is TRBJ1-5; D is possibly TRBD1 (5 bases). This sequence originates from an adult in good health. The CDR3 DNA follows: TGTGCCAGTAGTACTTTCCAGGGCCAGGTGTCCCAGCATTTT. It translates to CASSTFQGQVSQHF.